Each of the 22 T cell receptor beta chains below was sequenced from the same sample in a study of blood T cell repertoires in COVID-19. Assay: immunoSEQ multiplex PCR; the TCRdb copy retains only in-frame clones and omits some. The sample shows 200,000 or so clones, approximately 91% of them seen only once. Material: peripheral blood. These receptors were taken from a man in his fifties with COVID-19, enrolled during active disease.

The chain recombines TRBV2 with TRBJ2-7; TRBD2 matches at 8 bases. There are 14 residues in the CDR3. Germline V lookup: CDR1 SNHLY, CDR2 FYNNEI. V was clipped by 4 bases and J by 5 bases; unmatched bases: 7. The CDR3 coding sequence is TGTGCCAGCAGTGTGGCGGGAGGTCCCGACGAGCAGTACTTC. It is translated as CASSVAGGPDEQYF.

This chain connects TRBV2 to TRBJ1-2, with TRBD1 identical over 9 bases. Germline CDR1 and CDR2: SNHLY and FYNNEI. Germline trimming cut 1 base from V and 8 bases from J; bases unmatched to any gene: 8. The CDR3 is made up of 15 amino acids. In nucleotides, the CDR3 is TGTGCCAGCAGTGAAGGGGGGGACAGGGAAGGAGGCTACACCTTC. It codes for CASSEGGDREGGYTF. Filled out from reference TRBV2 and TRBJ1-2, the complete variable domain reads EPEVTQTPSHQVTQMGQEVILRCVPISNHLYFYWYRQILGQKVEFLVSFYNNEISEKSEIFDDQFSVERPDGSNFTLKIRSTKLEDSAMYFCASSEGGDREGGYTFGSGTRLTVV.

With regard to this clone: A much more abundant neighbour one base away suggests this may be a read error. Distinct nucleotide sequences in the sample also encode this CDR3. The chain carries TRBV28 and TRBJ1-2, with D possibly TRBD1 on 6 matching bases. Looked up from germline, CDR1 is MDHEN and CDR2 is SYDVKM. CDR3 length equals 15 residues. The CDR3 reads CASSPLGTTNYGYTF. In DNA form, the CDR3 reads TGTGCCAGCAGTCCCCTAGGGACAACTAACTATGGCTACACCTTT.

Details on this clone: The sample has other DNA sequences that encode this CDR3 too. This chain uses TRBV4-1 with TRBJ2-7; 9 positions match TRBD1. Germline values: CDR1 MGHRA, CDR2 YSYEKL. After removal of 1 base from V and 3 bases from J, the junction contained 1 base not matched to a gene. CDR3 length: 14 amino acids. CDR3 sequence (DNA): TGCGCCAGCAGCCAAGGACAGGGGGACTACGAGCAGTACTTC. Translating gives CASSQGQGDYEQYF.

The rearrangement uses TRBV18 and TRBJ2-1; TRBD2 matches at 9 bases. From germline, CDR1 is KGHSH and CDR2 LQKENI. Trimming cost V 3 bases and J 9 bases; bases outside gene matches: 3. The CDR3 totals 13 residues. CDR3 nucleotides: TGTGCCAGCTCACCCCAGCGGGAGGCTGAGCAGTTCTTC. As protein: CASSPQREAEQFF.

The gene calls are TRBV27 and TRBJ2-7; a weak D match, TRBD2 (5 bases). The CDR3 extends over 16 amino acids. Trimming left V 5 bases short and J 7 bases short, with 24 bases between. Germline CDR1 reads MNHEY; CDR2 reads SMNVEV (reference sequence). CDR3 nucleotides: TGTGCCAGCAGTCCAACCCGGACTTCGGGGTATAGGGAGCAGTACTTC. It encodes CASSPTRTSGYREQYF.

V usage is TRBV2 and J usage is TRBJ2-7, with 9 bases lining up with TRBD1. V trimming: 4 bases; J trimming: 6 bases; junction bases outside the gene matches: 10. This CDR3 comprises 15 residues. Germline CDR1 SNHLY, CDR2 FYNNEI. CDR3 DNA sequence: TGTGCCAGCAGTGCCCTAGGGACAGGGAAGCCCGAGCAGTACTTC. It is translated as CASSALGTGKPEQYF.

The J gene is TRBJ2-7, the V gene TRBV4-2; 10 bases align to TRBD1. In germline, CDR1 is LGHNA, CDR2 YNFKEQ. The CDR3 sequence is 16 residues long. V was clipped by 0 bases and J by 4 bases; unmatched bases: 6. The DNA of the CDR3 is TGTGCCAGCAGCCAAGATATCGGGACAGGGGTATACGAGCAGTACTTC. Translation: CASSQDIGTGVYEQYF.

Written as DNA, the CDR3 is TGTGCCAGCAGTCGGAGCGTAGGCACAGATACGCAGTATTTT. It codes for CASSRSVGTDTQYF. This chain uses TRBV2 with TRBJ2-3; D is ambiguous. Trimming cost V 5 bases and J 1 base, with 10 bases left between them. Germline CDR1 reads SNHLY; CDR2 reads FYNNEI. There are 14 residues in the CDR3.

The genes are TRBV3-1 (or the pseudogene TRBV3-2) and TRBJ1-6, with D perhaps matching TRBD1 (6 bases). There are 14 residues in the CDR3. Germline V lookup: CDR1 LGHDT, CDR2 YNNKEL (reference sequence). Deletions cut 1 base from V and 9 bases from J, with 10 bases between. In DNA form, the CDR3 reads TGTGCCAGCAGCCAAGGCGTGGACAGTTCACCCCTCCACTTT. Encoded protein: CASSQGVDSSPLHF.

This rearrangement joins TRBV25-1 to TRBJ2-5; possible D gene TRBD1, 5 bases. Per germline, CDR1 MGHDK and CDR2 SYGVNS. This CDR3 contains 14 residues. Trimming left V 7 bases short and J 3 bases short, with 15 bases between. CDR3 protein: CASTERGREETQYF. The CDR3 DNA reads as TGTGCCAGCACCGAAAGGGGCAGAGAAGAGACCCAGTACTTC. Based on the CDR3 plus reference TRBV25-1 and TRBJ2-5, the full variable domain is EADIYQTPRYLVIGTGKKITLECSQTMGHDKMYWYQQDPGMELHLIHYSYGVNSTEKGDLSSESTVSRIRTEHFPLTLESARPSHTSQYLCASTERGREETQYFGPGTRLLVL.

This clone has only a few counts. The chain employs TRBV4-1 and TRBJ2-2, with 9 bases aligning to TRBD2. V shed 1 base, J shed 4 bases, and the junction held 13 bases outside the gene matches. Looked up from germline, CDR1 is MGHRA and CDR2 is YSYEKL. The CDR3 sequence is 19 residues long. This chain's CDR3 is CASSQVVAGEYWGTGELFF. DNA for the CDR3: TGCGCCAGCAGCCAAGTGGTAGCGGGAGAGTATTGGGGCACCGGGGAGCTGTTTTTT.

This rearrangement joins TRBV18 to TRBJ2-3, with D maybe TRBD2 (6 bases). The length of the CDR3 is 16 residues. V lost 6 bases, J lost 0 bases, and 16 bases lay in between. Germline loops: CDR1 KGHSH, CDR2 LQKENI. The CDR3 sequence is CASSPSGGASTDTQYF. The CDR3, as DNA: TGTGCCAGCTCCCCCTCTGGCGGGGCAAGCACAGATACGCAGTATTTT.

The V and J genes are TRBV12-5 and TRBJ2-7; no clear D. The CDR3 contains 14 residues. Trimming shortened V by 4 bases and J by 3 bases, and 13 bases separated the two germline ends. CDR1 and CDR2 from the germline V gene are LGHNT and FRNRAP. CDR3 amino acids: CASGSDMNRYEQYF. DNA for the CDR3: TGTGCTAGTGGTTCCGACATGAACCGCTACGAGCAGTACTTC.

The genes are TRBV7-8 and TRBJ2-2; 8 bases match TRBD2. The CDR3 runs 19 residues. Germline V CDR1 and CDR2: SGHVS, FQNEAQ. V lost 5 bases and J lost 4; bases outside the gene matches: 18. The CDR3 coding sequence is TGTGCCAGCAGCCTAGGGGGAGCGGGGGCCCGACCGAGCACCGGGGAGCTGTTTTTT. As protein: CASSLGGAGARPSTGELFF.

The rearrangement joins TRBV19 to TRBJ1-5; TRBD1 aligns across 9 bases. Germline CDR1 and CDR2: LNHDA and SQIVND (reference sequence). The V and J ends lost 7 bases and 6 bases, in that order; junction bases with no gene match: 10. The CDR3 has 15 residues. The DNA of the CDR3 is TGTGCCAGTAATCCACAGGGGGCGCAAGGTCAGCCCCAGCATTTT. Amino acids: CASNPQGAQGQPQHF.

Here the CDR3 reads CASSGGGFGEKLFF. In DNA, the CDR3 is TGTGCCAGCAGTGGGGGGGGCTTTGGGGAAAAACTGTTTTTT. This rearrangement joins TRBV28 to TRBJ1-4; possibly TRBD1 for D (6 bases). The CDR3 has 14 residues. The V end lost 5 bases, the J end lost 8 bases, and 15 bases lay between the germline ends. Germline lookup yields CDR1 MDHEN and CDR2 SYDVKM.

J is TRBJ2-7 and V is TRBV7-2; 9 bases line up with TRBD1. V gave up 5 bases and J gave up 6 bases; unmatched junction bases: 5. The CDR3 totals 13 residues. Germline-derived CDR1 and CDR2 are SGHTA and FQGNSA. The CDR3 protein is CASSPGTGLEQYF. Written as DNA, the CDR3 is TGTGCCAGCAGCCCTGGGACAGGGCTCGAGCAGTACTTC.

V is TRBV5-1 and J is TRBJ1-2; 10 bases line up with TRBD1. CDR3 length: 17 amino acids. The ends lost 3 bases at V and 8 bases at J; junction bases unmatched: 16. Germline V lookup: CDR1 SGHRS, CDR2 YFSETQ. The CDR3 spells CASSSPGQGTTKGGYTF. The CDR3 DNA is TGCGCCAGCAGCTCTCCGGGACAGGGGACAACAAAGGGGGGCTACACCTTC.

The chain carries TRBV9 and TRBJ1-1, with 7 bases identical to TRBD1. Germline V gene lookup returns CDR1 SGDLS and CDR2 YYNGEE. With 0 bases clipped from V and 0 bases from J, the junction kept 11 bases outside the gene matches. CDR3 length equals 18 residues. DNA for the CDR3: TGTGCCAGCAGCGTAGTTGGGACAGCCCTCACCATGAACACTGAAGCTTTCTTT. Translating it yields CASSVVGTALTMNTEAFF.

This rearrangement joins TRBV28 to TRBJ1-1, with 8 positions matching TRBD1. J gave up 5 bases and V 4 bases, and 6 bases lay outside the gene matches. The CDR3 contains 14 residues. CDR1 is MDHEN, CDR2 SYDVKM, per germline. The CDR3 reads CASSSHTGGTEAFF. The CDR3, as DNA: TGTGCCAGCAGTTCCCATACAGGGGGGACTGAAGCTTTCTTT.

The genes are TRBV3-1 (or the pseudogene TRBV3-2) and TRBJ1-5; 8 bases align to TRBD1. V lost 6 bases and J lost 7; bases outside the gene matches: 8. Looked up from germline, CDR1 is LGHDT and CDR2 is YNNKEL (reference sequence). CDR3 length: 14 amino acids. For the CDR3, the DNA is TGTGCCAGCAGTCAGGACAGGGCTAGGCAGCCCCAGCATTTT. Its translation: CASSQDRARQPQHF.